This is a list of T cell receptor beta chains from one sample in a study of T cells in Graves' hyperthyroidism and ophthalmopathy. TCRdb fed the multiplex PCR reads into MiXCR, producing one record per CDR3 protein. The repertoire holds approximately 560,000 distinct CDR3 sequences, 15% to 19% seen once, with 7.3% in the top ten. Material: blood. These TCRs come from a woman between 25 and 40 years old with Graves' hyperthyroidism. CDR3s include the opening cysteine and the closing phenylalanine or tryptophan. Each record gives: V gene, D gene, clone size, J gene, CDR3 protein, CDR3 DNA. The D gene is left open where the match is weak. Not all rows give a size; the values are once, few, many and, for expanded clones, a class.

>TRBV27|NA|many|TRBJ1-1
CASSELRDPGGVLGAFF
TGTGCCAGCAGTGAACTCCGGGACCCGGGGGGTGTACTCGGAGCTTTCTTT
>TRBV2|TRBD1|many|TRBJ1-6
CASTKDRGNSPLHF
TGTGCCAGCACGAAGGACAGGGGGAATTCACCCCTCCACTTT
>TRBV4-3|TRBD2|few|TRBJ2-7
CASSPTSGSGGYEQYF
TGCGCCAGCAGCCCGACTAGCGGGAGTGGTGGGTACGAGCAGTACTTC
>TRBV12-3/TRBV12-4|NA|many|TRBJ1-6
CASSLRDSNSPLHF
TGTGCCAGCAGTTTAAGAGACAGCAATTCACCCCTCCACTTT
>TRBV6-1|NA|NA|TRBJ2-2
CASKVVYTNTGELFF
TGTGCCAGCAAGGTTGTCTATACGAACACCGGGGAGCTGTTTTTT
>TRBV7-9|NA|many|TRBJ2-4
CASSLAGIAKNIQYF
TGTGCCAGCAGCTTGGCTGGGATAGCCAAAAACATTCAGTACTTC
>TRBV4-2|TRBD1|few|TRBJ1-2
CASSQDLDRAGGYTF
TGTGCCAGCAGCCAAGATCTGGACAGGGCAGGAGGCTACACCTTC
>TRBV19|NA|NA|TRBJ2-5
CASGTPWGETQYF
TGTGCCAGTGGGACCCCCTGGGGGGAGACCCAGTACTTC
>TRBV20-1|NA|many|TRBJ1-3
CSAGTGSGGNTIYF
TGCAGTGCTGGAACAGGGTCGGGGGGAAACACCATATATTTT
>TRBV6-2/TRBV6-3|TRBD2|NA|TRBJ2-1
CASSYPSGRQFF
TGTGCCAGCAGCTACCCTAGCGGGAGGCAGTTCTTC
>TRBV7-9|TRBD2|many|TRBJ2-3
CASSQTSGREADTQYF
TGTGCCAGCAGCCAAACTAGCGGGAGAGAGGCAGATACGCAGTATTTT